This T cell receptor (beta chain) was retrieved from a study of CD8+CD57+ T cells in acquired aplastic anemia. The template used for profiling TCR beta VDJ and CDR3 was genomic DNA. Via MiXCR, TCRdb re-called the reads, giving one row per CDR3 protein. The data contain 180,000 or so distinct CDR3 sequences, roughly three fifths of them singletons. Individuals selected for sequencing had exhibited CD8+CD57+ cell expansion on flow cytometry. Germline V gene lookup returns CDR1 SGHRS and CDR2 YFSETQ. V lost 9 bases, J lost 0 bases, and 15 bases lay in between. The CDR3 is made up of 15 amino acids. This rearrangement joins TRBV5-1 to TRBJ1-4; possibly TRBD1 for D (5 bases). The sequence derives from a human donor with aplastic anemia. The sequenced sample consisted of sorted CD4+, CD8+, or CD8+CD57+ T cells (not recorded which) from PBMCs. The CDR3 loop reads CAIDRREPTNEKLFF. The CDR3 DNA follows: TGCGCCATCGACCGCAGGGAACCAACTAATGAAAAACTGTTTTTT.